One sample yielded the 32 T cell receptor beta chains listed below, sequenced in a study of T cells in Graves' hyperthyroidism and ophthalmopathy. RNA transcripts gave rise to amplified TCR beta CDR3 regions. Initially, a first-round RT-PCR of the TCR CDR3 employed the HTBI primer set. TCRdb ran MiXCR on the multiplex PCR reads and lists one entry per CDR3 protein. The table records hundreds of thousands of distinct CDR3 sequences, around 39% of them present only once. Sequenced sample: blood. These receptors all come from a man in his late teens or twenties with Graves' hyperthyroidism.

This clonotype was observed a handful of times. The chain employs TRBV12-3 or TRBV12-4 and TRBJ1-4; D possibly corresponds to TRBD1 (6 bases). CDR3 length: 12 residues. Trimming stripped 6 bases from V and 8 bases from J, with 10 bases between. CDR3 protein: CASRERGEKLFF. CDR3 in DNA: TGTGCCAGCAGGGAAAGGGGGGAAAAACTGTTTTTT.

There are a few counts of this clonotype. V and J are TRBV19 and TRBJ2-2; D ambiguous. V lost 5 bases and J 0 bases, leaving 10 bases between the germline ends. Germline V CDR1 and CDR2: LNHDA, SQIVND (reference sequence). The CDR3 consists of 15 residues. CDR3 protein: CASSWFSPNTGELFF. Written as DNA, the CDR3 is TGTGCCAGTAGTTGGTTCTCCCCGAACACCGGGGAGCTGTTTTTT.

With respect to this clonotype: At one end, the junction sequence differs from germline, possibly due to a read error. The chain has TRBV10-3 and TRBJ2-7; possibly TRBD2 for D (5 bases). The length of the CDR3 is 12 residues. Germline assignment: CDR1 ENHRY and CDR2 SYGVKD. CDR3 residues: CASSDLGGEQYF. As DNA, the CDR3 is TGTGCCAGCAGTGACCTAGGCGGGGAGCAGTACTTC.

This chain connects TRBV29-1 to TRBJ2-6, with TRBD1 as a possible D gene (7 bases). This CDR3 has 16 residues. The germline CDR1 and CDR2 sequences are SQVTM and ANQGSEA. The germline V and J ends were trimmed by 6 bases and 4 bases, with 19 bases remaining between them. In DNA form, the CDR3 reads TGCAGCGTCGGGGACTTACCGGGACAGGGGGCCAACGTCCTGACTTTC. It is translated as CSVGDLPGQGANVLTF.

This clonotype was seen at least ten times. V is TRBV5-1 and J is TRBJ2-7, with D uncertain. The CDR3 covers 14 residues. With 0 bases removed from V and 0 bases from J, the gap between germline ends came to 7 bases. The germline V gene encodes CDR1 SGHRS and CDR2 YFSETQ. The CDR3 region has the DNA TGCGCCAGCAGCTTGGAAAGGAGCTCCTACGAGCAGTACTTC. It encodes CASSLERSSYEQYF.

In its sample, this clonotype was seen many times. The rearrangement uses TRBV7-2 and TRBJ2-7; TRBD2 matches at 8 bases. J was trimmed by 1 base and V by 6 bases; bases with no gene match: 2. Germline V gene data show CDR1 as SGHTA and CDR2 as FQGNSA. The CDR3 extends over 13 amino acids. DNA for the CDR3: TGTGCCAGCAGAGCGGGGGCTTCCTACGAGCAGTACTTC. This sequence encodes CASRAGASYEQYF. The full variable domain, with the rest looked up from reference TRBV7-2 and TRBJ2-7, is GAGVSQSPSNKVTEKGKDVELRCDPISGHTALYWYRQSLGQGLEFLIYFQGNSAPDKSGLPSDRFSAERTGGSVSTLTIQRTQQEDSAVYLCASRAGASYEQYFGPGTRLTVT.

This clonotype was picked up a small number of times. The J gene is TRBJ2-2, the V gene TRBV5-4; 10 bases are shared with TRBD1. The germline CDR1 and CDR2 sequences are SGHNT and YYREEE (reference sequence). The CDR3 is 15 amino acids. Trimming cost V 7 bases and J 6 bases; bases outside gene matches: 9. The CDR3 DNA follows: TGTGCCAGCGCCGTGACAGGGGGCGCTCCCGGGGAGCTGTTTTTT. Its protein product is CASAVTGGAPGELFF.

Worth noting for this clonotype: This may come from a read error, since a much larger clone is one base off. The rearrangement uses TRBV29-1 and TRBJ2-2; the D gene is possibly TRBD2 (6 bases). CDR3 length: 12 amino acids. Germline V gives CDR1 SQVTM, CDR2 ANQGSEA. CDR3 in DNA: TGCAGCGTCGAGACCGGGCTCGGGGGGCTGTTTTTT. Protein product: CSVETGLGGLFF.

This clonotype was picked up many times. The genes are TRBV5-1 and TRBJ1-1; a possible D gene is TRBD1 (5 bases). The CDR3 sequence is 14 residues long. Trimming took off 2 bases at V and 1 base at J, with 9 bases between the two ends. Per germline, CDR1 SGHRS and CDR2 YFSETQ. The CDR3, as DNA: TGCGCCAGCAGCTTACGAGGGACGAACACTGAAGCTTTCTTT. As protein: CASSLRGTNTEAFF. Filled out from reference TRBV5-1 and TRBJ1-1, the complete variable domain reads KAGVTQTPRYLIKTRGQQVTLSCSPISGHRSVSWYQQTPGQGLQFLFEYFSETQRNKGNFPGRFSGRQFSNSRSEMNVSTLELGDSALYLCASSLRGTNTEAFFGQGTRLTVV.

This clonotype was detected only a few times. The gene calls are TRBV9 and TRBJ1-4; 7 positions agree with TRBD1. CDR3 length equals 15 residues. V shed 0 bases, J shed 7 bases, and the junction held 6 bases outside the gene matches. Germline assignment: CDR1 SGDLS and CDR2 YYNGEE. As DNA, the CDR3 is TGTGCCAGCAGCGTAGCTGGTAGGGGGCCTGAAAAACTGTTTTTT. It translates to CASSVAGRGPEKLFF.

This clonotype was seen a handful of times. CDR3 amino acids: CSASEYRDPNYGYTF. CDR3 in DNA: TGCAGTGCTAGTGAATACAGAGACCCTAACTATGGCTACACCTTC. V usage is TRBV20-1 and J usage is TRBJ1-2; D not resolved. The CDR3 is made up of 15 amino acids. The V end was cut by 3 bases, the J end by 0 bases, with 14 bases between. Germline V CDR1 and CDR2: DFQATT, SNEGSKA (reference sequence).

There are a few counts of this clonotype. CDR3: CASSQQTSEETQYF. Here the CDR3 DNA reads TGTGCCAGCAGCCAACAGACTAGCGAAGAGACCCAGTACTTC. This sequence joins TRBV7-2 and TRBJ2-5, with 8 nucleotides matching TRBD2. This CDR3 is built from 14 residues. Trimming cost V 5 bases and J 3 bases; bases outside gene matches: 5. Germline CDR1 and CDR2: SGHTA and FQGNSA.

The V and J genes are TRBV19 and TRBJ1-5; no firm D call. The CDR3 sequence is 15 residues long. Germline V CDR1 and CDR2: LNHDA, SQIVND (reference sequence). Trimming left V 2 bases short and J 2 bases short, with 10 bases between. The CDR3 DNA reads TGTGCCAGTAGTATAATCGGGCAGGGCAATCAGCCCCAGCATTTT. Encoded protein: CASSIIGQGNQPQHF.

A single count supports this clonotype. The chain carries TRBV10-3 and TRBJ1-2, with no clear D. The germline gives CDR1 ENHRY, CDR2 SYGVKD. The length of the CDR3 is 11 residues. Trimming shortened V by 11 bases and J by 5 bases, and 12 bases separated the two germline ends. The CDR3 protein is CAYLPDYGYTF. The CDR3 coding sequence is TGTGCCTACCTGCCGGATTATGGCTACACCTTC.

There are a few counts of this clonotype. The CDR3 sequence: CSASSPGSYEQYF. The CDR3 coding sequence is TGCAGTGCTAGCAGTCCAGGGAGCTACGAGCAGTACTTC. The rearrangement uses TRBV20-1 and TRBJ2-7; perhaps D is TRBD1 or TRBD2 (5 bases each). The germline V gene has CDR1 DFQATT and CDR2 SNEGSKA (reference sequence). The CDR3 length is 13 residues. Trimming removed 3 bases from V and 3 bases from J, with 12 bases in between.

This clonotype was observed a handful of times. DNA of the CDR3: TGTGCCAGCAGTTTAAGCGGACAGGGGGCTAGGTCACCCCTCCACTTT. This translates into CASSLSGQGARSPLHF. The rearrangement joins TRBV12-3 or TRBV12-4 to TRBJ1-6, with 11 bases lining up with TRBD1. This CDR3 has 16 amino acids. V shed 2 bases and J 10 bases; nucleotides not matched to a gene: 7.

Ten or more counts support this clonotype. The J gene is TRBJ1-4, the V gene TRBV9; maybe TRBD1 (5 bases). The germline gives CDR1 SGDLS, CDR2 YYNGEE. Trimming took 3 bases from V and 5 from J, leaving 11 bases between them. The CDR3 has 14 residues. CDR3 sequence reads: CASSDQGQNEKLFF. CDR3 nucleotides: TGTGCCAGCAGCGACCAGGGTCAGAATGAAAAACTGTTTTTT.

This clonotype has a count of ten or more. CDR3 protein: CASSGSKGNTEAFF. The DNA for the CDR3 is TGTGCCAGCAGCGGGTCAAAGGGGAACACTGAAGCTTTCTTT. J is TRBJ1-1 and V is TRBV25-1, with unresolved D. The germline V gene has CDR1 MGHDK and CDR2 SYGVNS. Trimming stripped 6 bases from V and 1 base from J, with 12 bases between. The CDR3 contains 14 residues.

This clonotype appeared many times. The J gene is TRBJ1-1, the V gene TRBV7-6; 7 bases fit TRBD1. CDR3 length: 16 residues. The junction had 16 bases not matched to a gene; V was cut back by 5 bases and J by 7 bases. The germline V gene encodes CDR1 SGHVS and CDR2 FNYEAQ. The CDR3 is CASSTRPGQPYHEAFF. CDR3 DNA sequence: TGTGCCAGCAGCACTAGACCGGGACAGCCCTATCATGAAGCTTTCTTT.

This clonotype was counted ten times or more. V is TRBV10-3 and J is TRBJ1-5; D is unclear. Germline values: CDR1 ENHRY, CDR2 SYGVKD. This CDR3 region has 12 residues. V gave up 3 bases and J gave up 8 bases, with 8 bases separating them. This CDR3 reads CAISDVTKPQHF. DNA for the CDR3: TGTGCCATCAGTGATGTTACAAAGCCCCAGCATTTT.

This clonotype showed up many times. The chain uses TRBV7-9 and TRBJ1-1; D not certain. The CDR3 runs to 14 residues. Germline assignment: CDR1 SEHNR and CDR2 FQNEAQ (reference sequence). V lost 4 bases to trimming and J lost 4 bases, with 13 bases between them. The CDR3 DNA is TGTGCCAGCAGCTCTGCGTCGGGCGGCACTGAAGCTTTCTTT. As protein: CASSSASGGTEAFF.

The chain links TRBV7-9 to TRBJ1-2; no clear D gene. Germline lookup yields CDR1 SEHNR and CDR2 FQNEAQ (reference sequence). This CDR3 contains 13 residues. Trimming shortened V by 5 bases and J by 12 bases, and 19 bases separated the two germline ends. The CDR3 coding sequence is TGTGCCAGCAGCCTCCGTGGAGGACTAGGAAACACCTTC. Its protein is CASSLRGGLGNTF.

This clonotype was detected only a few times. This chain links TRBV25-1 with TRBJ1-4; D is possibly TRBD1 (5 bases). Germline V gene lookup returns CDR1 MGHDK and CDR2 SYGVNS. V dropped 5 bases and J dropped 6 bases, with 13 bases sitting between them. The CDR3 totals 14 residues. This CDR3 is CASSLRGGYEKLFF. The CDR3 DNA follows: TGTGCCAGCAGTTTAAGGGGTGGATATGAAAAACTGTTTTTT.

This clonotype was detected ten times or more. The chain combines TRBV19 with TRBJ1-4, with D hard to call. The CDR3 is 13 residues long. CDR1 is LNHDA, CDR2 SQIVND, per germline (reference sequence). The V gene lost 5 bases and the J gene lost 6 bases, with 10 bases spanning the gap. This CDR3 reads CASSLWTDEKLFF. Written as DNA, the CDR3 is TGTGCCAGTAGTTTGTGGACGGATGAAAAACTGTTTTTT.

In this sample, this clonotype turned up a few times. V and J are TRBV19 and TRBJ1-1, with 11 bases fitting TRBD1. The CDR3 spans 15 residues. V lost 5 bases, J lost 5 bases, and 7 bases stayed unmatched. Germline CDR1 LNHDA, CDR2 SQIVND (reference sequence). CDR3 sequence: CASSPRTGGVTEAFF. CDR3 sequence (DNA): TGTGCCAGTAGTCCCCGGACAGGGGGCGTTACTGAAGCTTTCTTT.

The rearrangement uses TRBV6-1 and TRBJ2-7; D is unclear. The CDR3 length is 14 residues. Germline V gene data show CDR1 as MNHNS and CDR2 as SASEGT. V lost 6 bases and J 3 bases, leaving 15 bases between the germline ends. Here the CDR3 DNA reads TGTGCCAGCAGGTCCCGTAGTGTGATCTACGAGCAGTACTTC. Translated: CASRSRSVIYEQYF.

The rearrangement joins TRBV9 to TRBJ2-2; TRBD2 matches at 7 bases. The CDR3 is made up of 14 amino acids. The V segment lost 10 bases and the J segment 3 bases; nucleotides outside the gene matches: 9. Germline V lookup: CDR1 SGDLS, CDR2 YYNGEE. Written as DNA, the CDR3 is TGTGCCGGATCGTCGGGGGGTGACACCGGGGAGCTGTTTTTT. It codes for CAGSSGGDTGELFF.

The chain is built from TRBV7-9 and TRBJ2-7; possibly TRBD2 for D (5 bases). V dropped 4 bases and J dropped 0 bases, with 13 bases sitting between them. The germline V gene encodes CDR1 SEHNR and CDR2 FQNEAQ (reference sequence). The CDR3 spans 15 residues. The CDR3 protein is CASSSLGEASYEQYF. The CDR3 coding sequence is TGTGCCAGCAGCTCCCTGGGAGAGGCCTCCTACGAGCAGTACTTC.

The chain carries TRBV2 and TRBJ2-7; D unresolved. Trimming stripped 2 bases from V and 6 bases from J, with 14 bases between. This CDR3 has 14 amino acids. The germline V gene has CDR1 SNHLY and CDR2 FYNNEI. DNA for the CDR3: TGTGCCAGCAGTGAAATGGCTGGGTCTGGCGAGCAGTACTTC. Protein sequence: CASSEMAGSGEQYF.

The V and J genes are TRBV6-1 and TRBJ2-7; no clear D. CDR1 MNHNS and CDR2 SASEGT come from the germline V gene. Trimming shortened V by 3 bases and J by 1 base, and 7 bases separated the two germline ends. The CDR3 extends over 13 amino acids. The CDR3 region is CASSEDGSYEQYF. The CDR3 nucleotides read TGTGCCAGCAGTGAGGACGGGTCCTACGAGCAGTACTTC.

This chain uses TRBV19 with TRBJ1-2; TRBD1 aligns across 10 bases. The junction had 4 bases not matched to a gene; V was cut back by 7 bases and J by 2 bases. Germline lookup yields CDR1 LNHDA and CDR2 SQIVND (reference sequence). CDR3 size: 14 residues. This CDR3 reads CASTWTGGNYGYTF. In DNA form, the CDR3 reads TGTGCCAGTACCTGGACAGGGGGGAACTATGGCTACACCTTC.

V is TRBV5-1 and J is TRBJ2-2, with 8 positions matching TRBD2. The CDR3 extends over 17 amino acids. V gave up 4 bases and J gave up 2 bases; unmatched junction bases: 10. Per germline, CDR1 SGHRS and CDR2 YFSETQ. The chain's CDR3 is CASSPTRSGGNTGELFF. In DNA, the CDR3 is TGCGCCAGCAGCCCCACTCGGAGCGGGGGAAACACCGGGGAGCTGTTTTTT.